This T cell receptor (beta chain) was sequenced in a study of OX40 agonist ivuxolimab in advanced cancers. The V end lost 0 bases, the J end lost 7 bases, and 3 bases lay between the germline ends. CDR3 length: 12 residues. Germline CDR1 is MGHRA and CDR2 is YSYEKL. Repertoires were generated with immunoSEQ multiplex PCR, while TCRdb's copy carries only in-frame clones and drops some. The table includes approximately 80,000 clones, about 82% detected once. The chain carries TRBV4-1 and TRBJ1-4; D gene unclear. This receptor was identified in an adult with an advanced solid tumor such as melanoma, head and neck, liver or kidney cancer. The sequenced sample was CD4+ or CD8+ T cells sorted from blood, obtained in a trial of the OX40 agonist ivuxolimab. Written as DNA, the CDR3 is TGCGCCAGCAGCCAAGATCGTGAAAAACTGTTTTTT. Protein product: CASSQDREKLFF.